This T cell receptor (beta chain) derives from a study of blood T cell repertoires in COVID-19. About the research overall: The United States, Italy and Spain were the sources of the acute and convalescent COVID-19 samples. T cells, B-cell-depleted T cells, or PBMCs supplied cDNA or gDNA.

Original processing methods: Reference gene primer amplification in the assay estimated nucleated cell counts. The method was immunoSEQ multiplex PCR; TCRdb's version includes in-frame clones alone and lacks a portion of them. D and trimming were read from the DNA, whereas the V and J calls and clone size are those reported in that table. Of about 260,000 clones in the sample, 75% to 90% were seen once. The specimen was peripheral blood. This receptor was identified in a woman in her thirties or forties with acute or convalescent COVID-19.

CDR3 sequence reads: CASSLRQGPSHGYTF. The DNA for the CDR3 is TGTGCCAGCAGCCTTAGGCAGGGGCCGTCTCATGGCTACACCTTC. V and J are TRBV9 and TRBJ1-2; D might be TRBD1 (6 bases). The V and J ends lost 4 bases and 6 bases respectively, with 19 bases between them. The CDR3 has 15 amino acids. Germline CDR1 is SGDLS and CDR2 is YYNGEE.